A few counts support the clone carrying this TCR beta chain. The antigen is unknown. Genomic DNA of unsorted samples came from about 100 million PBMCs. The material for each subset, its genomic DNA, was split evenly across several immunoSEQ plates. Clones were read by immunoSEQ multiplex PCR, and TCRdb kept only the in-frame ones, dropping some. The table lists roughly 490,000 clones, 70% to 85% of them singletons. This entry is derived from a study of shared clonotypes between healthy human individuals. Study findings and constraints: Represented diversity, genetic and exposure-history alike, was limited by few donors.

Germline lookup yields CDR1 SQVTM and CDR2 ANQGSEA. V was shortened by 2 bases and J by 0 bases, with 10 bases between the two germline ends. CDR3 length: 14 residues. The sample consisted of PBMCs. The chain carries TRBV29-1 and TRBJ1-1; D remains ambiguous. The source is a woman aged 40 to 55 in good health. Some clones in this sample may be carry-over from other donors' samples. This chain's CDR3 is CSVEHNQMNTEAFF. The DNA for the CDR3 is TGCAGCGTTGAACATAACCAAATGAACACTGAAGCTTTCTTT.